This entry concerns a single TCR beta chain. Produced via immunoSEQ multiplex PCR; TCRdb's table is partial and in-frame only. The sample has roughly 100,000 clones, 70% to 90% seen once. These data belong to a study of blood T cell repertoires in COVID-19. The CDR3 spans 15 residues. Germline-derived CDR1 and CDR2 are SGHKS and YYEKEE (reference sequence). Trimming stripped 3 bases from V and 2 bases from J, with 14 bases between. The chain carries TRBV5-5 and TRBJ1-1; the D gene is possibly TRBD1 (6 bases). The sequence came from a man at least 80 years old with acute or convalescent COVID-19. What was sequenced was peripheral blood. CDR3 residues: CASSSMGALNTEAFF. CDR3 DNA: TGTGCCAGCAGCTCGATGGGGGCACTAAACACTGAAGCTTTCTTT. Full variable domain (outside the CDR3, taken from reference TRBV5-5 and TRBJ1-1): DAGVTQSPTHLIKTRGQQVTLRCSPISGHKSVSWYQQVLGQGPQFIFQYYEKEERGRGNFPDRFSARQFPNYSSELNVNALLLGDSALYLCASSSMGALNTEAFFGQGTRLTVV.